This T cell receptor beta chain comes out of a study of blood T cells in healthy people across ages. The study, taken as a whole, reports: There was a strong correlation between TCR beta diversity and naive T cell percentage. A conclusive naive versus antigen-experienced comparison was prevented by the unsorted PBMCs.

Sample-barcoded 5' priming and a J-beta primer mix drove a second PCR of roughly 7 to 11 cycles. Every sample produced at least 3 million CDR3-containing paired-end reads. Using its own MiXCR run on the 5' RACE reads, TCRdb lists one record per CDR3 protein. The sample holds fewer than 1,200,000 distinct CDR3 sequences, about 25% seen once. There are 16 residues in the CDR3. V gave up 3 bases and J gave up 0 bases, with 13 bases separating them. The germline V gene encodes CDR1 SGDLS and CDR2 YYNGEE. This clonotype came up a few times. No antigen is known for it. The same data also went into a second study, on T cells of mothers and their children. This second study says: The study recruited a few healthy Caucasian mothers and their six children as donors.

This sequence originates from a girl under 10 years old in good health. The sequencing sample was made of blood. This chain uses TRBV9 with TRBJ1-3; tentatively, D is TRBD1 (5 bases). DNA of the CDR3: TGTGCCAGCAGCGGTGGCCCCGGGGGCTCTGGAAACACCATATATTTT. This gives the protein CASSGGPGGSGNTIYF.